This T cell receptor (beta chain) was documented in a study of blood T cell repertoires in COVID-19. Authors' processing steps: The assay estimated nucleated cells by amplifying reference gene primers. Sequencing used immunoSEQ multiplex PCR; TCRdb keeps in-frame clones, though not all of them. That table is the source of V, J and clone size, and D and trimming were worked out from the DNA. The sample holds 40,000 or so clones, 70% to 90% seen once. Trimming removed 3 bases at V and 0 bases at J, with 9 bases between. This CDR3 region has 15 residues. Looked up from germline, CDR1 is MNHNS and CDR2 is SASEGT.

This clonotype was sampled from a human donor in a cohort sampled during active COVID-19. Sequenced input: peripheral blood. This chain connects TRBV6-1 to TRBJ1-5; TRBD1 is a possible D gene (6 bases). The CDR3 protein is CASSEDRYSNQPQHF. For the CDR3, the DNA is TGTGCCAGCAGTGAGGACAGATATAGCAATCAGCCCCAGCATTTT.